The 8 T cell receptor beta chains below were found in one sample sequenced in a study of blood T cells in healthy people across ages. Primers used in a second PCR of roughly 6 to 11 cycles were a sample-barcoded 5' primer and a J-beta primer mix. Each CDR3 protein is one row after TCRdb ran MiXCR on the 5' RACE reads. This sample has hundreds of thousands of distinct CDR3 sequences; 20% to 25% occur once, and the top ten carry roughly a tenth. These data also formed part of another study, on T cells of mothers and their children.

Sequenced material: blood. These receptors came from a boy younger than 18 in good health.

The chain carries TRBV11-2 and TRBJ1-4; 9 nucleotides align to TRBD1. Germline V gene lookup returns CDR1 SGHAT and CDR2 FQNNGV. V trimming: 5 bases; J trimming: 8 bases; junction bases outside the gene matches: 9. The CDR3 length is 15 residues. CDR3 in DNA: TGTGCCAGCAGCAAATGGGACAGGGCGGGAGAAAAACTGTTTTTT. Translated: CASSKWDRAGEKLFF. The complete variable domain, with remaining parts taken from reference TRBV11-2 and TRBJ1-4, reads EAGVAQSPRYKIIEKRQSVAFWCNPISGHATLYWYQQILGQGPKLLIQFQNNGVVDDSQLPKDRFSAERLKGVDSTLKIQPAKLEDSAVYLCASSKWDRAGEKLFFGSGTQLSVL.

J is TRBJ1-2 and V is TRBV2; 7 bases map to TRBD1. The CDR3 loop spans 15 amino acids. After removal of 8 bases from V and 2 bases from J, the junction contained 11 bases not matched to a gene. Germline CDR1 reads SNHLY; CDR2 reads FYNNEI. CDR3 coding DNA: TGTGCCAGCTATGGCTTTCGGGACAGCAACTATGGCTACACCTTC. Translated: CASYGFRDSNYGYTF.

The J gene is TRBJ2-3, the V gene TRBV4-2, with D perhaps matching TRBD2 (6 bases). Looked up from germline, CDR1 is LGHNA and CDR2 is YNFKEQ. The CDR3 sequence is 17 residues long. V was pared by 0 bases and J by 7 bases, with 20 bases between. CDR3 region: CASSQDTPRDSLNTQYF. CDR3 DNA sequence: TGTGCCAGCAGCCAAGATACCCCGCGGGATAGTCTAAATACGCAGTATTTT.

This chain connects TRBV3-1 to TRBJ2-1; TRBD2 might be the D (6 bases). CDR3 size: 15 residues. Trimming pared 4 bases from V and 6 bases from J, leaving 16 bases between. Germline CDR1 is LGHDT and CDR2 is YNNKEL (reference sequence). CDR3 sequence (DNA): TGTGCCAGCAGCCCCCGGGGATCAGCGGGCAATGAGCAGTTCTTC. It is translated as CASSPRGSAGNEQFF.

This rearrangement joins TRBV28 to TRBJ2-7, with 7 bases matching TRBD1. The V segment lost 2 bases and the J segment 4 bases; nucleotides outside the gene matches: 14. Germline CDR1 MDHEN, CDR2 SYDVKM. This CDR3 has 17 amino acids. For the CDR3, the DNA is TGTGCCAGCAGTTTAATGCGGAGTCCCGGCAGGGGGTACGAGCAGTACTTC. Its translation is CASSLMRSPGRGYEQYF.

Only a few counts were recorded for this clonotype. The V call is TRBV4-3, the J call TRBJ1-2; unclear D gene. Germline assignment: CDR1 LGHNA and CDR2 YSLEER. Trimming cost V 0 bases and J 4 bases, with 12 bases left between them. There are 15 residues in the CDR3. The CDR3 coding sequence is TGCGCCAGCAGCCAAGAAAGGGCAGGCCCCTATGGCTACACCTTC. Translation: CASSQERAGPYGYTF.

This clonotype was counted once. V is TRBV12-3 or TRBV12-4 and J is TRBJ2-1; TRBD2 might be the D (7 bases). The CDR3 runs 16 residues. The germline V and J ends were trimmed by 6 bases and 5 bases, with 20 bases remaining between them. In DNA, the CDR3 is TGTGCCAGCAGCCCAGTCACCGGGGGGCGGAACAATGAGCAGTTCTTC. It translates to CASSPVTGGRNNEQFF.

The CDR3 sequence is CASSDRTVENTEAFF. The DNA of the CDR3 is TGCGCCAGCAGCGATAGGACAGTGGAGAACACTGAAGCTTTCTTT. J is TRBJ1-1 and V is TRBV4-1; TRBD1 is a possible D gene (6 bases). From germline, CDR1 is MGHRA and CDR2 YSYEKL. This CDR3 has 15 amino acids. The V and J ends lost 5 bases and 1 base respectively, with 14 bases between them.